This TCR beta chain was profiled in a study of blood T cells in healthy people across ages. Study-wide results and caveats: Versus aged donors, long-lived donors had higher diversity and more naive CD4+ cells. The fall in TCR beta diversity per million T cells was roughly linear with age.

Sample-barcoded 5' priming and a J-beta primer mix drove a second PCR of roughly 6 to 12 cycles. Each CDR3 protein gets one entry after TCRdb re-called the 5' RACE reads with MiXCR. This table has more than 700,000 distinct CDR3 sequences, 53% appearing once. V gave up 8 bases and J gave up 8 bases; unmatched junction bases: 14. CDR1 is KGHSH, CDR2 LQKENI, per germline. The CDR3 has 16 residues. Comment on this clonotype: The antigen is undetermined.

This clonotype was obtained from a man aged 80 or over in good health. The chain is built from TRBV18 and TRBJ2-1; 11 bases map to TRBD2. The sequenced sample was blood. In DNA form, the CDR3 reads TGTGCCAGCCGAATTAAAACTAGCGGGAGTAAGGATGAGCAGTTCTTC. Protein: CASRIKTSGSKDEQFF.